This passage covers 30 T cell receptor beta chains from one sample sequenced in a study of cytomegalovirus exposure and HLA in healthy donors. PCR amplification relied on 60 Vbeta primers (plus 13 Jbeta primers). This table comes from immunoSEQ multiplex PCR, and its TCRdb copy is limited to in-frame clones, with some not included. The sample holds fewer than 150,000 clones; over 65% are singletons and the top ten take 1.5% to 2%. The sample comprised PBMCs. These receptors were collected from a woman in her thirties in good health and CMV-seronegative.

This clone was observed once. The chain joins TRBV2 to TRBJ2-2, with TRBD1 identical over 9 bases. J was trimmed by 6 bases and V by 5 bases; bases with no gene match: 4. This CDR3 has 14 residues. Looked up from germline, CDR1 is SNHLY and CDR2 is FYNNEI. The CDR3 DNA follows: TGTGCCAGCAGTCGGACAGGGGTATCCGGGGAGCTGTTTTTT. Encoded protein: CASSRTGVSGELFF.

This rearrangement joins TRBV28 to TRBJ2-1; 11 nucleotides line up with TRBD2. This CDR3 region has 15 residues. From germline, CDR1 is MDHEN and CDR2 SYDVKM. Germline trimming cut 2 bases from V and 7 bases from J; bases unmatched to any gene: 4. CDR3 in amino acids: CASSLEVAGGNEQFF. The DNA for the CDR3 is TGTGCCAGCAGTTTAGAAGTAGCGGGAGGGAATGAGCAGTTCTTC.

V is TRBV18 and J is TRBJ2-1; 9 bases are a match to TRBD1. The CDR3 spans 16 residues. V dropped 4 bases and J dropped 3; count of bases not matched to a gene: 7. The germline gives CDR1 KGHSH, CDR2 LQKENI. The CDR3 bases are TGTGCCAGCTCACGCTTTCCGGGACAGGGCTACAATGAGCAGTTCTTC. This codes for CASSRFPGQGYNEQFF.

J is TRBJ2-7 and V is TRBV30; D is ambiguous. The CDR3 is made up of 17 amino acids. Between the trimmed V and J ends, which lost 0 bases and 1 base, there was a span of 19 bases. The V gene's germline CDR1 is GTSNPN and CDR2 SVGIG (reference sequence). CDR3: CAWSVVPRLGESYEQYF. Here the CDR3 DNA reads TGTGCCTGGAGTGTCGTACCAAGGCTAGGTGAATCCTACGAGCAGTACTTC.

This clone came up a few times. The chain recombines TRBV18 with TRBJ2-3; D is perhaps TRBD2 (6 bases). Germline-derived CDR1 and CDR2 are KGHSH and LQKENI. This CDR3 comprises 14 residues. Trimming took off 2 bases at V and 1 base at J, with 7 bases between the two ends. DNA for the CDR3: TGTGCCAGCTCACCAGGGGAGGGCACAGATACGCAGTATTTT. Translating it yields CASSPGEGTDTQYF.

The rearrangement links TRBV5-5 to TRBJ2-3, with TRBD2 matching 8 bases. J gave up 8 bases and V 0 bases, and 11 bases lay outside the gene matches. Germline V lookup: CDR1 SGHKS, CDR2 YYEKEE (reference sequence). This CDR3 contains 16 residues. The CDR3 DNA follows: TGTGCCAGCAGCTTGGGACCGGGGGGGAGCACCCTTACGCAGTATTTT. Protein sequence: CASSLGPGGSTLTQYF.

The J gene is TRBJ2-5, the V gene TRBV19; 9 bases line up with TRBD1. CDR1 and CDR2 (germline): LNHDA, SQIVND (reference sequence). The CDR3 is 12 residues long. With 9 bases clipped from V and 4 bases from J, the junction kept 3 bases outside the gene matches. In DNA, the CDR3 is TGTGCCAGCTTGGACAGGGGAGAGACCCAGTACTTC. Amino acids: CASLDRGETQYF.

V usage is TRBV27 and J usage is TRBJ1-4; D unresolved. This CDR3 contains 12 residues. Germline V gene lookup returns CDR1 MNHEY and CDR2 SMNVEV (reference sequence). V lost 3 bases, J lost 8 bases, and 7 bases lay in between. The CDR3 DNA reads as TGTGCCAGCAGTTTCAATGGCGAAAAACTGTTTTTT. Amino acids: CASSFNGEKLFF.

This chain connects TRBV6-5 to TRBJ2-5, with 10 bases matching TRBD2. Germline V gene sequence: CDR1 MNHEY, CDR2 SVGAGI. J was trimmed by 2 bases and V by 8 bases; bases with no gene match: 5. CDR3 length: 14 amino acids. CDR3 in amino acids: CASRSGGNQETQYF. CDR3 bases: TGTGCCAGCCGTAGCGGGGGGAATCAAGAGACCCAGTACTTC.

This clone was seen a single time. The rearrangement joins TRBV5-1 to TRBJ1-2, with TRBD1 matching over 10 bases. The CDR3 has 14 residues. Trimming took 0 bases from V and 4 from J; bases not matched to a gene: 0. The germline gives CDR1 SGHRS, CDR2 YFSETQ. CDR3 nucleotide sequence: TGCGCCAGCAGCTTGGGACAGGGGGCCTATGGCTACACCTTC. Amino acid sequence: CASSLGQGAYGYTF.

This clone was recorded a few times. The chain is built from TRBV5-3 and TRBJ2-1; D might be TRBD2 (6 bases). TRBV5-3 qualifies as an ORF whose function is uncertain. The V gene lost 4 bases and the J gene lost 8 bases, with 19 bases spanning the gap. CDR3 length: 15 residues. Here the CDR3 reads CARSPGVAVRDEQFF. In DNA, the CDR3 is TGTGCCAGAAGCCCGGGGGTGGCGGTACGGGATGAGCAGTTCTTC.

V usage is TRBV6-6 and J usage is TRBJ1-2; TRBD1 might be the D (5 bases). Per the germline V gene, CDR1 is MNHNY and CDR2 is SVGAGI (reference sequence). Trimming stripped 2 bases from V and 4 bases from J, with 11 bases between. The CDR3 sequence is 14 residues long. The CDR3 bases are TGTGCCAGCAGTTACGGGGGGGAAGGCTATGGCTACACCTTC. Its protein is CASSYGGEGYGYTF.

This clone has only one observation. The J gene is TRBJ1-1, the V gene TRBV6-1; 9 bases are a match to TRBD1. Germline lookup yields CDR1 MNHNS and CDR2 SASEGT. After removal of 10 bases from V and 4 bases from J, the junction contained 7 bases not matched to a gene. This CDR3 spans 13 amino acids. The CDR3 protein is CATRTGEVTEAFF. CDR3 nucleotides: TGTGCCACCCGGACAGGGGAGGTCACTGAAGCTTTCTTT.

The chain carries TRBV4-1 and TRBJ2-3; tentatively, D is TRBD2 (6 bases). The CDR3 length is 18 residues. Trimming removed 0 bases at V and 4 bases at J, with 20 bases between. The germline gives CDR1 MGHRA, CDR2 YSYEKL. This CDR3 reads CASSQEAGGKASADTQYF. The CDR3 region has the DNA TGCGCCAGCAGCCAAGAGGCCGGCGGGAAGGCGTCAGCAGATACGCAGTATTTT.

This chain links TRBV7-9 with TRBJ1-1; a possible D gene is TRBD1 (5 bases). Germline lookup yields CDR1 SEHNR and CDR2 FQNEAQ (reference sequence). V lost 7 bases and J 1 base, leaving 13 bases between the germline ends. CDR3 length: 14 residues. The CDR3 DNA sequence: TGTGCCAGCACCCACCCCGGGGGGAACACTGAAGCTTTCTTT. This sequence encodes CASTHPGGNTEAFF.

V is TRBV4-1 and J is TRBJ1-6, with D perhaps matching TRBD1 (6 bases). CDR1 is MGHRA and CDR2 is YSYEKL in the germline V gene. Trimming removed 4 bases from V and 7 bases from J, with 20 bases in between. The CDR3 sequence is 17 residues long. The CDR3 sequence is CASSRQGGGHPNSPLHF. As DNA, the CDR3 is TGCGCCAGCAGCCGCCAAGGGGGGGGGCACCCCAATTCACCCCTCCACTTT.

The table lists this clone with a few counts. The genes are TRBV5-5 and TRBJ1-1, with D possibly being TRBD1 (6 bases). CDR3 length: 16 residues. V shed 1 base and J shed 0 bases, with 13 bases lying between them. Per germline, CDR1 SGHKS and CDR2 YYEKEE (reference sequence). CDR3 amino acids: CASSLRGHLMNTEAFF. The CDR3 nucleotides read TGTGCCAGCAGCTTGAGGGGACACTTAATGAACACTGAAGCTTTCTTT. The variable domain in full, with the rest retrieved from reference TRBV5-5 and TRBJ1-1, is DAGVTQSPTHLIKTRGQQVTLRCSPISGHKSVSWYQQVLGQGPQFIFQYYEKEERGRGNFPDRFSARQFPNYSSELNVNALLLGDSALYLCASSLRGHLMNTEAFFGQGTRLTVV.

The rearrangement uses TRBV7-9 and TRBJ2-2; D is possibly TRBD2 (5 bases). Germline V gene data show CDR1 as SEHNR and CDR2 as FQNEAQ (reference sequence). Trimming shortened V by 5 bases and J by 5 bases, and 15 bases separated the two germline ends. CDR3 length: 15 residues. DNA of the CDR3: TGTGCCAGCAGCAGGCTTTCAGGCGGGACCGGGGAGCTGTTTTTT. Translating gives CASSRLSGGTGELFF.

V gene TRBV29-1 combines with J gene TRBJ2-3; TRBD2 matches 10 bases. This CDR3 has 16 residues. CDR1 is SQVTM, CDR2 ANQGSEA, per germline. Losses at the gene ends were 8 bases for V and 4 bases for J; bases not matched to a gene: 15. DNA for the CDR3: TGCAGCACATCATGGGGGCTAGCGGGAGATGCAGATACGCAGTATTTT. Amino acids: CSTSWGLAGDADTQYF.

V usage is TRBV18 and J usage is TRBJ2-6; 9 bases align to TRBD1. The CDR3 spans 18 residues. V dropped 1 base and J dropped 0; count of bases not matched to a gene: 4. The germline gives CDR1 KGHSH, CDR2 LQKENI. DNA of the CDR3: TGTGCCAGCTCACCACGGGACAGGGAGGCCTCTGGGGCCAACGTCCTGACTTTC. The encoded protein is CASSPRDREASGANVLTF.

Written as DNA, the CDR3 is TGTGCCAGCAGCCCTGGGCGGGGGGGGAGCGGTTTTCAGTACTTC. This codes for CASSPGRGGSGFQYF. The J gene is TRBJ2-4, the V gene TRBV7-8; the match to TRBD2 covers 9 bases. CDR3 length equals 15 residues. The germline gives CDR1 SGHVS, CDR2 FQNEAQ. The J segment lost 11 bases and the V segment lost 5 bases, leaving 13 bases of the junction unmatched.

This rearrangement joins TRBV6-1 to TRBJ2-2; D gene unclear. This CDR3 is 16 amino acids long. Between the trimmed V and J ends, which lost 2 bases and 0 bases, there was a span of 10 bases. The germline CDR1 and CDR2 sequences are MNHNS and SASEGT. CDR3 sequence (DNA): TGTGCCAGCAGTGAATGGCCAGGTCCGAACACCGGGGAGCTGTTTTTT. Its protein product is CASSEWPGPNTGELFF.

V gene TRBV9 combines with J gene TRBJ2-3; 8 bases fit TRBD2. With 5 bases clipped from V and 1 base from J, the junction kept 0 bases outside the gene matches. Looked up from germline, CDR1 is SGDLS and CDR2 is YYNGEE. The CDR3 is 13 residues long. CDR3 amino acids: CASRAGGTDTQYF. The CDR3 DNA reads as TGTGCCAGCAGAGCGGGGGGCACAGATACGCAGTATTTT.

The chain recombines TRBV5-1 with TRBJ2-2; 11 nucleotides align to TRBD1. The CDR3 loop spans 15 amino acids. Germline V gives CDR1 SGHRS, CDR2 YFSETQ. Trimming removed 4 bases from V and 3 bases from J; junction bases left unmatched: 2. The CDR3 is CASSGGQGDTGELFF. The CDR3 coding sequence is TGCGCCAGCAGCGGGGGACAGGGGGACACCGGGGAGCTGTTTTTT.

This clone was seen a handful of times. This chain uses TRBV7-9 with TRBJ2-7, with a possible D match to TRBD1 (6 bases). CDR1 SEHNR and CDR2 FQNEAQ come from the germline V gene (reference sequence). Trimming removed 1 base from V and 3 bases from J, with 16 bases in between. This CDR3 is built from 16 residues. The CDR3 is CASSLETPGVRYEQYV. The CDR3 DNA reads as TGTGCCAGCAGCTTAGAAACACCAGGGGTTCGCTACGAGCAGTACGTC.

The DNA for the CDR3 is TGTGCCATCTTCAGAGAGACAGGAGGCTACACCTTC. This codes for CAIFRETGGYTF. V usage is TRBV10-3 and J usage is TRBJ1-2; D is possibly TRBD1 (6 bases). This CDR3 spans 12 amino acids. The ends were cut back, 8 bases at V and 8 bases at J, with 15 bases in the middle. Germline-derived CDR1 and CDR2 are ENHRY and SYGVKD.

This clone has just a few counts. The genes are TRBV5-1 and TRBJ1-1, with TRBD1 matching over 8 bases. Unmatched junction bases numbered 6, after V lost 2 bases and J lost 0 bases. The CDR3 consists of 16 residues. Germline CDR1 is SGHRS and CDR2 is YFSETQ. The CDR3 region has the DNA TGCGCCAGCAGCTTTGGACAGGGCCTGATGAACACTGAAGCTTTCTTT. Translating it yields CASSFGQGLMNTEAFF.

The CDR3 spells CASRSRNLNTEAFF. The CDR3 bases are TGTGCCAGCAGGAGCAGGAACCTGAACACTGAAGCTTTCTTT. The chain uses TRBV6-5 and TRBJ1-1; D is unresolved. CDR3 length: 14 amino acids. Germline CDR1 MNHEY, CDR2 SVGAGI. The V gene lost 6 bases and the J gene lost 0 bases, with 11 bases spanning the gap.

This clone is a singleton in its sample. The rearrangement joins TRBV7-9 to TRBJ1-4; 7 bases match TRBD1. With V trimmed by 2 bases and J by 7 bases, 7 bases remained unmatched. Looked up from germline, CDR1 is SEHNR and CDR2 is FQNEAQ (reference sequence). The CDR3 is made up of 15 amino acids. CDR3 nucleotides: TGTGCCAGCAGCTTAAATACAGGGGCCCCTGAAAAACTGTTTTTT. Protein: CASSLNTGAPEKLFF.

This chain connects TRBV9 to TRBJ2-2, with D possibly matching TRBD2 (5 bases). V was trimmed by 0 bases and J by 1 base, leaving 13 bases between them. Germline-derived CDR1 and CDR2 are SGDLS and YYNGEE. This CDR3 has 17 amino acids. The CDR3, as DNA: TGTGCCAGCAGCGTAGTACCGGAGGCTTTGAACACCGGGGAGCTGTTTTTT. Protein product: CASSVVPEALNTGELFF.